These T cell receptor beta chains were read from a single sample in a study of Graves' ophthalmopathy and Graves' hyperthyroidism. TCRdb ran MiXCR on the multiplex PCR reads and lists one entry per CDR3 protein. The sample yields 57,000 or so distinct CDR3 sequences, roughly 46% seen once. Sequenced input: peripheral blood. These TCRs come from an adult woman with Graves' ophthalmopathy. Both conserved end residues are part of each CDR3. A D gene is named only where the DNA matches it firmly. Where a row states a size, it is once, few, many or the class of an expanded clone; other rows omit it.

d_call: .; v_call: TRBV14; clone_size: many; j_call: TRBJ2-2; cdr3_nt: TGTGCCAGCAGTCATCAGGGATACGGGGAGCTGTTTTTT; cdr3_aa: CASSHQGYGELFF
d_call: TRBD1; v_call: TRBV10-3; clone_size: few; j_call: TRBJ2-3; cdr3_nt: TGTGCCATCAGTGCGGGACAGGGGCCCACAGATACGCAGTATTTT; cdr3_aa: CAISAGQGPTDTQYF
d_call: .; v_call: TRBV6-4; clone_size: many; j_call: TRBJ2-3; cdr3_nt: TGTGCCAGCAGTGACAGCCCCACAGATACGCAGTATTTT; cdr3_aa: CASSDSPTDTQYF
d_call: TRBD2; v_call: TRBV7-2; clone_size: .; j_call: TRBJ2-7; cdr3_nt: TGTGCCAGCAGCTCCCTAGAGACTAGCGGGAGCTACGAGCAGTACTTC; cdr3_aa: CASSSLETSGSYEQYF
d_call: .; v_call: TRBV10-1; clone_size: many; j_call: TRBJ2-1; cdr3_nt: TGCGCCAGCAGTGAGTTGGCCAGCCCCCATGAGCAGTTCTTC; cdr3_aa: CASSELASPHEQFF
d_call: TRBD2; v_call: TRBV6-2/TRBV6-3; clone_size: many; j_call: TRBJ2-5; cdr3_nt: TGTGCCAGCGGGGGACTAGCGGAAGGAGAGACCCAGTACTTC; cdr3_aa: CASGGLAEGETQYF
d_call: TRBD1; v_call: TRBV2; clone_size: many; j_call: TRBJ2-1; cdr3_nt: TGTGCCAGCAGTGAACCGGACAGGGGTTTTAATGAGCAGTTCTTC; cdr3_aa: CASSEPDRGFNEQFF
d_call: TRBD1; v_call: TRBV20-1; clone_size: .; j_call: TRBJ1-2; cdr3_nt: TGCAGTGCTATCCCGGGACAGGGCAGGGGTGGCTACACCTTC; cdr3_aa: CSAIPGQGRGGYTF
d_call: TRBD2; v_call: TRBV15; clone_size: .; j_call: TRBJ2-1; cdr3_nt: TGTGCCACCAGCAGAGATGATAGCGGGAGGGCCATCAGTGAGCAGTTCTTC; cdr3_aa: CATSRDDSGRAISEQFF
d_call: .; v_call: TRBV7-8; clone_size: .; j_call: TRBJ2-7; cdr3_nt: TGTGCCAGCAGCTTAGGTTCGAGGACGGGATCCTACGAGCAGTACTTC; cdr3_aa: CASSLGSRTGSYEQYF
d_call: TRBD2; v_call: TRBV20-1; clone_size: .; j_call: TRBJ2-2; cdr3_nt: TGCAGTGCTACCCTAGCGGGGGCAAACACCGGGGAGCTGTTTTTT; cdr3_aa: CSATLAGANTGELFF
d_call: .; v_call: TRBV7-2; clone_size: .; j_call: TRBJ1-1; cdr3_nt: TGTGCCAGCAGCTCCCCTCTGCGGACTGAAGCTTTCTTT; cdr3_aa: CASSSPLRTEAFF
d_call: .; v_call: TRBV7-2; clone_size: .; j_call: TRBJ1-2; cdr3_nt: TGTGCCAGCAGCTTGAATAGGAATGGCTACACCTTC; cdr3_aa: CASSLNRNGYTF
d_call: .; v_call: TRBV24-1; clone_size: medium-sized; j_call: TRBJ2-2; cdr3_nt: TGTGCCACCAGTGATTTATTGGCGAACACCGGGGAGCTGTTTTTT; cdr3_aa: CATSDLLANTGELFF
d_call: .; v_call: TRBV7-2; clone_size: .; j_call: TRBJ1-2; cdr3_nt: TGTGCCAGCATCGGCGGAGGTGGGGGGGGGTATGGCTACACCTTC; cdr3_aa: CASIGGGGGGYGYTF
d_call: TRBD2; v_call: TRBV6-5; clone_size: many; j_call: TRBJ2-3; cdr3_nt: TGTGCCAGCACCGACCTCGGGGGGAGAGATACGCAGTATTTT; cdr3_aa: CASTDLGGRDTQYF
d_call: .; v_call: TRBV19; clone_size: many; j_call: TRBJ1-2; cdr3_nt: TGTGCCAGTAATTGGGGAGAGTCTTATGGCTACACCTTC; cdr3_aa: CASNWGESYGYTF
d_call: TRBD2; v_call: TRBV11-2; clone_size: few; j_call: TRBJ2-1; cdr3_nt: TGTGCCAGCAGCTTATCCGGGGGGGGGGGTGAGCAGTTCTTC; cdr3_aa: CASSLSGGGGEQFF
d_call: .; v_call: TRBV11-2; clone_size: .; j_call: TRBJ2-1; cdr3_nt: TGTGCCAGCAGGGACAGATCCAGCGATGAGCAGTTCTTC; cdr3_aa: CASRDRSSDEQFF
d_call: .; v_call: TRBV4-3; clone_size: many; j_call: TRBJ1-5; cdr3_nt: TGCGCCAGCAGCCAAGAATCGACGGGGGGTTTTCGGCCCCAGCATTTT; cdr3_aa: CASSQESTGGFRPQHF
d_call: .; v_call: TRBV7-2; clone_size: .; j_call: TRBJ1-2; cdr3_nt: TGTGCCAGCAGCTTAGCCGGGACTAGCGATGGCTACACCTTC; cdr3_aa: CASSLAGTSDGYTF